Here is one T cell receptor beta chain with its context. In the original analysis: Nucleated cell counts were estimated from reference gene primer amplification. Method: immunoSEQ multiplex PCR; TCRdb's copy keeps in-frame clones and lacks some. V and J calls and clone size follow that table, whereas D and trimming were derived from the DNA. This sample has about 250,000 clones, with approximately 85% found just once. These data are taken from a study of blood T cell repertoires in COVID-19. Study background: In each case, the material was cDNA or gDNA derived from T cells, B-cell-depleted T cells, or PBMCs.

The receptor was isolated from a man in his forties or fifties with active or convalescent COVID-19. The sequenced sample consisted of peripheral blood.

CDR3 sequence: CASSQIHGSPLHF. CDR3 DNA: TGCGCCAGCAGCCAAATCCACGGTTCACCCCTCCACTTT. V gene TRBV4-1 combines with J gene TRBJ1-6; no clear D gene. The CDR3 is 13 amino acids. Germline V gene lookup returns CDR1 MGHRA and CDR2 YSYEKL. V shed 2 bases and J shed 9 bases, with 8 bases lying between them.